A single sample is the source of the 16 T cell receptor beta chains below, sequenced in a study of OX40 agonist ivuxolimab in advanced cancers. The data were produced by immunoSEQ multiplex PCR, yet TCRdb's version contains in-frame clones alone and is incomplete. The sample consists of about 50,000 clones, over 85% of them appearing once. Sequences were derived from CD4+ or CD8+ T cells sorted from blood, sampled in a trial of the OX40 agonist ivuxolimab. These receptors all come from an adult with an advanced solid tumor such as melanoma, head and neck, liver or kidney cancer.

CDR3 nucleotides: TGCGCCAGCAGCCCCTCAATAATTAAAGCCTACGAGCAGTACTTC. Protein sequence: CASSPSIIKAYEQYF. V gene TRBV4-1 combines with J gene TRBJ2-7; D unresolved. CDR1 and CDR2 from the germline V gene are MGHRA and YSYEKL. V was shortened by 4 bases and J by 2 bases, with 15 bases between the two germline ends. CDR3 length: 15 residues.

This chain connects TRBV28 to TRBJ2-1; 7 bases map to TRBD2. V was pared by 6 bases and J by 5 bases, with 7 bases of the junction left unmatched. Germline assignment: CDR1 MDHEN and CDR2 SYDVKM. This CDR3 comprises 14 residues. In DNA, the CDR3 is TGTGCCAGCAGCCTGGCGGGAGTCAACAATGAGCAGTTCTTC. Translating it yields CASSLAGVNNEQFF.

J is TRBJ1-1 and V is TRBV9, with D perhaps TRBD1 (5 bases). This CDR3 is built from 14 residues. CDR1 is SGDLS, CDR2 YYNGEE, per germline. Trimming took 3 bases from V and 5 from J, leaving 14 bases between them. Here the CDR3 reads CASSEWGGGTEAFF. CDR3 nucleotides: TGTGCCAGCAGCGAATGGGGGGGAGGTACTGAAGCTTTCTTT.

The chain couples TRBV27 to TRBJ2-6; D is uncertain. Germline V gene sequence: CDR1 MNHEY, CDR2 SMNVEV (reference sequence). Trimming removed 1 base from V and 4 bases from J, with 11 bases in between. The CDR3 has 16 residues. The CDR3 coding sequence is TGTGCCAGCAGTTTATTATACGGAACGGGGGCCAACGTCCTGACTTTC. This gives the protein CASSLLYGTGANVLTF.

The CDR3 here is CASSQDVGGATEAFF. Written as DNA, the CDR3 is TGCGCCAGCAGCCAAGACGTTGGGGGCGCCACTGAAGCTTTCTTT. V is TRBV4-1 and J is TRBJ1-1; D is perhaps TRBD1 (6 bases). With 0 bases removed from V and 4 bases from J, the gap between germline ends came to 12 bases. The CDR3 spans 15 residues. From germline, CDR1 is MGHRA and CDR2 YSYEKL.

The V call is TRBV19, the J call TRBJ2-7, with 8 bases aligning to TRBD2. From germline, CDR1 is LNHDA and CDR2 SQIVND (reference sequence). Germline trimming cut 7 bases from V and 5 bases from J; bases unmatched to any gene: 7. The CDR3 has 13 residues. As DNA, the CDR3 is TGTGCCAGTACTGGCGGGAGGAAAAACGAGCAGTACTTC. Translated: CASTGGRKNEQYF. The variable domain in full, completed from reference TRBV19 and TRBJ2-7, reads DGGITQSPKYLFRKEGQNVTLSCEQNLNHDAMYWYRQDPGQGLRLIYYSQIVNDFQKGDIAEGYSVSREKKESFPLTVTSAQKNPTAFYLCASTGGRKNEQYFGPGTRLTVT.

V usage is TRBV7-2 and J usage is TRBJ2-2; D unresolved. Germline CDR1 SGHTA, CDR2 FQGNSA. The V and J ends lost 0 bases and 2 bases respectively, with 7 bases between them. The CDR3 has 15 amino acids. The CDR3 here is CASSLAHGNTGELFF. CDR3 sequence (DNA): TGTGCCAGCAGCTTAGCCCACGGTAACACCGGGGAGCTGTTTTTT.

A single count supports this clone. The chain recombines TRBV28 with TRBJ2-7; no firm D call. V was pared by 3 bases and J by 3 bases, with 12 bases between. The CDR3 is made up of 14 amino acids. CDR1 MDHEN and CDR2 SYDVKM come from the germline V gene. The DNA for the CDR3 is TGTGCCAGCAGTTTTGGCGGAGCCGACTACGAGCAGTACTTC. Its protein is CASSFGGADYEQYF.

Here the CDR3 DNA reads TGTGCTAGTGGTTGGGTCGGGACAGGGGAGTATGATGAGCAGTTCTTC. This codes for CASGWVGTGEYDEQFF. The chain combines TRBV12-5 with TRBJ2-1; 10 bases line up with TRBD1. J was trimmed by 8 bases and V by 4 bases; bases with no gene match: 11. Germline values: CDR1 LGHNT, CDR2 FRNRAP. This CDR3 has 16 amino acids.

This chain connects TRBV4-1 to TRBJ2-2, with TRBD1 matching 7 bases. CDR1 MGHRA and CDR2 YSYEKL come from the germline V gene. After removal of 2 bases from V and 9 bases from J, the junction contained 3 bases not matched to a gene. This CDR3 region has 13 residues. Here the CDR3 reads CASSQWTGWELFF. The CDR3 DNA follows: TGCGCCAGCAGCCAATGGACAGGCTGGGAGCTGTTTTTT.

On this clone itself: Its ends do not fully match the called genes, so a read error is possible. The rearrangement uses TRBV5-6 and TRBJ2-7; D is perhaps TRBD1 (7 bases). Germline loops: CDR1 SGHDT, CDR2 YYEEEE. The CDR3 length is 14 residues. This CDR3 is CASSFQGGLYGQYF. Here the CDR3 DNA reads TGTGCCAGCAGCTTCCAGGGGGGTTTGTACGGGCAGTACTTC. Using reference TRBV5-6 and TRBJ2-7 for the parts outside the CDR3, the full variable domain is DAGVTQSPTHLIKTRGQQVTLRCSPKSGHDTVSWYQQALGQGPQFIFQYYEEEERQRGNFPDRFSGHQFPNYSSELNVNALLLGDSALYLCASSFQGGLYGQYFGPGTRLTVT.

The CDR3 spells CASSQEVDRGSSTDTQYF. CDR3 in DNA: TGCGCCAGCAGCCAAGAAGTGGACAGGGGTTCTTCCACAGATACGCAGTATTTT. The chain has TRBV4-1 and TRBJ2-3; 9 bases agree with TRBD1. J gave up 2 bases and V 0 bases, and 9 bases lay outside the gene matches. The V gene's germline CDR1 is MGHRA and CDR2 YSYEKL. This CDR3 contains 18 residues.

The CDR3 DNA follows: TGTGCCAGCAGCTTATGGACTCGGACAGATACGCAGTATTTT. Its protein is CASSLWTRTDTQYF. The chain uses TRBV13 and TRBJ2-3, with D tentatively TRBD2 (5 bases). V lost 2 bases to trimming and J lost 3 bases, with 9 bases between them. Germline V gene data show CDR1 as PRHDT and CDR2 as FYEKMQ (reference sequence). There are 14 residues in the CDR3.

This chain connects TRBV28 to TRBJ2-1; 8 bases align to TRBD2. CDR1 is MDHEN, CDR2 SYDVKM, per germline. The junction had 6 bases not matched to a gene; V was cut back by 5 bases and J by 0 bases. CDR3 length: 16 amino acids. CDR3 coding DNA: TGTGCCAGCAGTGCCCCGCGGGAGGCCTCCTACAATGAGCAGTTCTTC. This translates into CASSAPREASYNEQFF.

The V call is TRBV28, the J call TRBJ2-1; maybe TRBD2 (6 bases). Germline V CDR1 and CDR2: MDHEN, SYDVKM. The germline V and J ends were trimmed by 3 bases and 5 bases, with 14 bases remaining between them. The length of the CDR3 is 15 residues. The CDR3 reads CASSFTGVLDNEQFF. CDR3 sequence (DNA): TGTGCCAGCAGTTTTACGGGAGTTTTGGACAATGAGCAGTTCTTC.

This clone appeared a single time. The chain links TRBV5-1 to TRBJ2-7; 9 bases align to TRBD2. This CDR3 has 16 residues. The germline gives CDR1 SGHRS, CDR2 YFSETQ. The J segment lost 1 base and the V segment lost 0 bases, leaving 5 bases of the junction unmatched. Written as DNA, the CDR3 is TGCGCCAGCAGCTTGGGGGCTAGCGGGATTTCCTACGAGCAGTACTTC. This encodes CASSLGASGISYEQYF.